The entry below describes one T cell receptor (beta chain). The source of the sample is a study of blood T cell repertoires in COVID-19. Method: immunoSEQ multiplex PCR; TCRdb's copy keeps in-frame clones and lacks some. The sample holds fewer than 250,000 clones; about 84% are singletons and the top ten take approximately 5.5%. Patients in Seattle were enrolled during active infection, then followed longitudinally. The receptor was derived from a woman over 75 with COVID-19, enrolled during active disease. The sequenced sample consisted of peripheral blood.

In DNA, the CDR3 is TGTGCCAGCAGCTTCGCCCTTGTCTCAGACAGGGTCACTGAAGCTTTCTTT. This encodes CASSFALVSDRVTEAFF. The chain employs TRBV7-9 and TRBJ1-1; 7 bases fit TRBD1. Germline CDR1 and CDR2: SEHNR and FQNEAQ (reference sequence). The V segment lost 3 bases and the J segment 4 bases; nucleotides outside the gene matches: 14. The CDR3 covers 17 residues.